This T cell receptor (beta chain) was found in a study of cytomegalovirus exposure and HLA in healthy donors. Study results and limitations: A later analysis revealed that TCR association rates differed between HLA loci, peaking at DRB1 and bottoming out at HLA-C.

On this clone: The antigen remains undetermined.

At collection, donors were nominally healthy, but unrecorded immune exposures were probable. The PCR had 60 Vbeta and 13 Jbeta primers. This table comes from immunoSEQ multiplex PCR, and its TCRdb copy is limited to in-frame clones, with some not included. The sample includes tens of thousands of clones, 87% of them seen just once. The TCR sequence derives from a woman aged 35 to 49 in good health and CMV-seropositive. Material: PBMCs.

The CDR3 nucleotides read TGTGCCAGCAGCGTAGAGGGACAGCGGCTCACAGATACGCAGTATTTT. Translation gives CASSVEGQRLTDTQYF. This chain joins TRBV9 and TRBJ2-3; 7 bases fit TRBD1. The CDR3 has 16 amino acids. Germline loops: CDR1 SGDLS, CDR2 YYNGEE. Trimming at V came to 0 bases and at J to 2 bases, leaving 6 bases not matched to a gene.